Shown below are 27 T cell receptor beta chains from a single sample sequenced in a study of blood T cells in healthy people across ages. The authors ran a second PCR of about 7 to 12 cycles using a sample-barcoded 5' primer and a J-beta primer mix. TCRdb redid the calling of the 5' RACE reads with MiXCR, one entry per CDR3 protein. The sample yields approximately 960,000 distinct CDR3 sequences, around 29% seen once. The same specimen was also included in a second study, on T cells of mothers and their children.

The sequenced sample was blood. All receptors derive from a woman in her thirties or forties in good health.

The chain carries TRBV7-2 and TRBJ2-3, with D perhaps given as TRBD1 or TRBD2 (6 bases each). V lost 5 bases, J lost 5 bases, and 20 bases lay in between. CDR1 is SGHTA and CDR2 is FQGNSA in the germline V gene. CDR3 length: 16 residues. The CDR3 here is CASSQGPGGSKDTQYF. DNA of the CDR3: TGTGCCAGCAGCCAGGGGCCCGGGGGCTCGAAAGATACGCAGTATTTT.

This clonotype was found a few times. V gene TRBV6-1 combines with J gene TRBJ2-5; TRBD2 matches 10 bases. V trimming: 9 bases; J trimming: 4 bases; junction bases outside the gene matches: 23. The CDR3 contains 19 residues. Germline V CDR1 and CDR2: MNHNS, SASEGT. In DNA, the CDR3 is TGTGCCAGAAAAAGGAGGGAAATGGGGCTAGCGGGGGTACGAGAGACCCAGTACTTC. Translated: CARKRREMGLAGVRETQYF.

This clonotype showed up just a few times. The CDR3 is CAWTRTSQETQYF. The CDR3 DNA reads TGTGCCTGGACGAGGACCTCCCAAGAGACCCAGTACTTC. The chain joins TRBV30 to TRBJ2-5, with D uncertain. The CDR3 is made up of 13 amino acids. Germline V gene data show CDR1 as GTSNPN and CDR2 as SVGIG (reference sequence). The V end lost 4 bases, the J end lost 1 base, and 10 bases lay between the germline ends.

This clonotype was counted only a few times. The chain links TRBV20-1 to TRBJ2-7; D is perhaps TRBD1 (5 bases). Germline CDR1 DFQATT, CDR2 SNEGSKA (reference sequence). With 2 bases removed from V and 3 bases from J, the gap between germline ends came to 23 bases. This CDR3 spans 17 amino acids. This chain's CDR3 is CSARSASRVNWGYEQYF. Written as DNA, the CDR3 is TGCAGTGCTAGAAGCGCAAGCAGGGTCAATTGGGGCTACGAGCAGTACTTC.

There are many counts of this clonotype. The CDR3 spells CSARAGTGTNEQYF. The CDR3 DNA reads as TGCAGTGCTAGAGCCGGGACAGGGACAAACGAGCAGTACTTC. The rearrangement joins TRBV20-1 to TRBJ2-7; TRBD1 matches at 9 bases. This CDR3 is built from 14 residues. Germline-derived CDR1 and CDR2 are DFQATT and SNEGSKA (reference sequence). J lost 5 bases, V lost 1 base, and 6 bases had no gene match.

V gene TRBV7-2 combines with J gene TRBJ2-7; 8 bases match TRBD2. After removal of 5 bases from V and 0 bases from J, the junction contained 12 bases not matched to a gene. The germline CDR1 and CDR2 sequences are SGHTA and FQGNSA. This CDR3 contains 17 residues. Here the CDR3 DNA reads TGTGCCAGCAGCCCCACTAGCGGCCTTTTTAGCTCCTACGAGCAGTACTTC. Residues: CASSPTSGLFSSYEQYF.

This clonotype showed up just a few times. This chain connects TRBV6-2 or TRBV6-3 to TRBJ1-5; unclear D gene. The CDR3 extends over 17 amino acids. Germline V gene lookup returns CDR1 MNHEY and CDR2 SVGEGT. Trimming cost V 2 bases and J 3 bases, with 17 bases left between them. DNA of the CDR3: TGTGCCAGCAGTTACGGGTACAGACTCTCCTACAATCAGCCCCAGCATTTT. It specifies CASSYGYRLSYNQPQHF.

The J gene is TRBJ2-1, the V gene TRBV5-6; no reliable D call. This CDR3 spans 16 amino acids. V was clipped by 2 bases and J by 3 bases, with 15 bases between them. Germline V gene sequence: CDR1 SGHDT, CDR2 YYEEEE. CDR3 in amino acids: CASSLLIRPSYNEQFF. As DNA, the CDR3 is TGTGCCAGCAGCTTACTGATTCGGCCTAGCTACAATGAGCAGTTCTTC.

The chain combines TRBV28 with TRBJ1-1; D gene ambiguous. Germline CDR1 reads MDHEN; CDR2 reads SYDVKM. This CDR3 has 15 residues. V was shortened by 3 bases and J by 0 bases, with 11 bases between the two germline ends. The CDR3 here is CASSFLTRMNTEAFF. The CDR3 DNA sequence: TGTGCCAGCAGTTTCCTGACAAGGATGAACACTGAAGCTTTCTTT.

This clonotype has more than one count but fewer than ten. The rearrangement joins TRBV12-3 or TRBV12-4 to TRBJ2-3; D is unclear. With 8 bases removed from V and 1 base from J, the gap between germline ends came to 13 bases. The CDR3 is made up of 14 amino acids. The CDR3 is CASGIRAGTDTQYF. CDR3 in DNA: TGTGCCAGCGGAATTCGGGCGGGCACAGATACGCAGTATTTT.

This clonotype was found many times. The rearrangement uses TRBV13 and TRBJ2-5; TRBD1 agrees at 7 bases. Germline lookup yields CDR1 PRHDT and CDR2 FYEKMQ (reference sequence). Trimming removed 7 bases from V and 2 bases from J; junction bases left unmatched: 7. The length of the CDR3 is 14 residues. The CDR3 sequence is CASIKSDRQETQYF. CDR3 nucleotides: TGTGCCAGCATCAAATCGGACAGGCAAGAGACCCAGTACTTC.

This clonotype was observed a few times. The V gene is TRBV7-2, the J gene TRBJ2-1, with unresolved D. This CDR3 spans 14 amino acids. Between the trimmed V and J ends, which lost 3 bases and 4 bases, there was a span of 10 bases. CDR1 and CDR2 from the germline V gene are SGHTA and FQGNSA. CDR3 amino acids: CASSFSWGYNEQFF. In nucleotides, the CDR3 is TGTGCCAGCAGCTTTTCCTGGGGTTACAATGAGCAGTTCTTC.

The chain carries TRBV29-1 and TRBJ1-5; no reliable D call. The CDR3 is 15 residues long. V was trimmed by 4 bases and J by 1 base, leaving 14 bases between them. Germline lookup yields CDR1 SQVTM and CDR2 ANQGSEA. The CDR3 DNA reads as TGCAGCGTTGGATTCGGCAGCAAGAGCAATCAGCCCCAGCATTTT. It codes for CSVGFGSKSNQPQHF. The entire variable domain, with the rest obtained from reference TRBV29-1 and TRBJ1-5, is as follows: SAVISQKPSRDICQRGTSLTIQCQVDSQVTMMFWYRQQPGQSLTLIATANQGSEATYESGFVIDKFPISRPNLTFSTLTVSNMSPEDSSIYLCSVGFGSKSNQPQHFGDGTRLSIL.

This clonotype came up a few times. This chain uses TRBV27 with TRBJ2-7, with 9 bases matching TRBD1. The CDR3 has 15 amino acids. Germline lookup yields CDR1 MNHEY and CDR2 SMNVEV (reference sequence). The ends lost 5 bases at V and 4 bases at J; junction bases unmatched: 9. CDR3 sequence (DNA): TGTGCCAGCAGTGCGGGACAGGGACCGGGGTACGAGCAGTACTTC. It is translated as CASSAGQGPGYEQYF.

This clonotype was recorded at least ten times. The rearrangement joins TRBV20-1 to TRBJ1-2; D unresolved. This CDR3 region has 13 residues. V lost 6 bases to trimming and J lost 2 bases, with 13 bases between them. The germline CDR1 and CDR2 sequences are DFQATT and SNEGSKA (reference sequence). The DNA of the CDR3 is TGCAGTGCCTCTAAGGCCATCAACTATGGCTACACCTTC. Translation: CSASKAINYGYTF.

The rearrangement joins TRBV7-8 to TRBJ1-6; unclear D gene. The V end lost 1 base, the J end lost 8 bases, and 9 bases lay between the germline ends. The CDR3 runs to 14 residues. Looked up from germline, CDR1 is SGHVS and CDR2 is FQNEAQ. This CDR3 reads CASSLEGRYSPLHF. CDR3 nucleotide sequence: TGTGCCAGCAGCTTAGAAGGCAGATATTCACCCCTCCACTTT.

This clonotype was seen at least ten times. The chain recombines TRBV15 with TRBJ2-1; D is possibly TRBD2 (6 bases). From germline, CDR1 is LNHNV and CDR2 YYDKDF (reference sequence). The CDR3 length is 15 residues. The V gene lost 5 bases and the J gene lost 2 bases, with 13 bases spanning the gap. For the CDR3, the DNA is TGTGCCACCAGCCCCGGGGGTTCTCCCTACAATGAGCAGTTCTTC. The encoded protein is CATSPGGSPYNEQFF.

This clonotype has more than one count but fewer than ten. This chain connects TRBV9 to TRBJ1-4; no clear D gene. With 0 bases removed from V and 5 bases from J, the gap between germline ends came to 8 bases. The CDR3 runs to 14 residues. Germline lookup yields CDR1 SGDLS and CDR2 YYNGEE. This chain's CDR3 is CASSVGTSNEKLFF. CDR3 DNA sequence: TGTGCCAGCAGCGTAGGAACCTCCAATGAAAAACTGTTTTTT.

This clonotype was counted ten times or more. The gene calls are TRBV24-1 and TRBJ2-1; TRBD2 aligns across 7 bases. With 7 bases clipped from V and 7 bases from J, the junction kept 6 bases outside the gene matches. This CDR3 contains 13 residues. Germline V lookup: CDR1 KGHDR, CDR2 SFDVKD. CDR3 region: CATSGGMWNEQFF. Written as DNA, the CDR3 is TGTGCCACCAGCGGGGGGATGTGGAATGAGCAGTTCTTC.

J is TRBJ2-5 and V is TRBV5-1; the D gene is possibly TRBD1 (5 bases). The CDR3 contains 14 residues. In germline, CDR1 is SGHRS, CDR2 YFSETQ. V was pared by 3 bases and J by 4 bases, with 13 bases between. The chain's CDR3 is CASSYGQARETQYF. The CDR3 DNA is TGCGCCAGCAGCTACGGACAAGCAAGAGAGACCCAGTACTTC.

This rearrangement joins TRBV9 to TRBJ2-3; perhaps TRBD1 as D (6 bases). Germline-derived CDR1 and CDR2 are SGDLS and YYNGEE. Deletions cut 0 bases from V and 1 base from J, with 12 bases between. CDR3 length: 16 residues. The CDR3 DNA reads TGTGCCAGCAGCGTAGGAAGGGGGTTGCGCACAGATACGCAGTATTTT. Residues: CASSVGRGLRTDTQYF.

This clonotype was found once. The CDR3 nucleotides read TGCGCCAGCAGCCGGGACCAAGAGACCCAGTTCTTC. Encoded protein: CASSRDQETQFF. This chain connects TRBV5-1 to TRBJ2-1, with D perhaps given as TRBD1 or TRBD2 (5 bases each). The germline CDR1 and CDR2 sequences are SGHRS and YFSETQ. V shed 4 bases and J shed 13 bases, with 15 bases lying between them. The CDR3 extends over 12 amino acids. The full variable domain, completed using reference TRBV5-1 and TRBJ2-1, is KAGVTQTPRYLIKTRGQQVTLSCSPISGHRSVSWYQQTPGQGLQFLFEYFSETQRNKGNFPGRFSGRQFSNSRSEMNVSTLELGDSALYLCASSRDQETQFFGPGTRLTVL.

This clonotype was counted only a few times. The chain links TRBV30 to TRBJ2-1; no clear D gene. The CDR3 sequence is 15 residues long. Germline-derived CDR1 and CDR2 are GTSNPN and SVGIG (reference sequence). The V gene lost 0 bases and the J gene lost 4 bases, with 13 bases spanning the gap. The DNA of the CDR3 is TGTGCCTGGAGTGTGGCCACCACTTTATACAATGAGCAGTTCTTC. Residues: CAWSVATTLYNEQFF.

As regards this clonotype: Just one base apart from a much larger clone, this may be a read error. The J gene is TRBJ2-5, the V gene TRBV5-1; D unclear. The DNA end is more similar to TRBJ2-7, so the J call may be wrong. CDR3 length: 12 amino acids. The germline gives CDR1 SGHRS, CDR2 YFSETQ. CDR3 protein: CAGSSYSYEQYF. The CDR3 nucleotides read TGCGCCGGCAGCTCATACAGCTACGAGCAGTACTTC.

This clonotype was detected ten times or more. This chain connects TRBV15 to TRBJ2-7; D is uncertain. V was shortened by 8 bases and J by 1 base, with 15 bases between the two germline ends. Per germline, CDR1 LNHNV and CDR2 YYDKDF (reference sequence). CDR3 size: 14 residues. CDR3 residues: CATRPGDRSYEQYF. CDR3 coding DNA: TGTGCCACCCGACCTGGGGATCGTTCCTACGAGCAGTACTTC. Combining the CDR3 with reference TRBV15 and TRBJ2-7 gives the whole variable domain DAMVIQNPRYQVTQFGKPVTLSCSQTLNHNVMYWYQQKSSQAPKLLFHYYDKDFNNEADTPDNFQSRRPNTSFCFLDIRSPGLGDTAMYLCATRPGDRSYEQYFGPGTRLTVT.

This clonotype was observed a few times. The rearrangement uses TRBV20-1 and TRBJ1-2; D might be TRBD1 (5 bases). This CDR3 spans 17 amino acids. Deletions cut 0 bases from V and 3 bases from J, with 20 bases between. Germline assignment: CDR1 DFQATT and CDR2 SNEGSKA (reference sequence). CDR3 amino acids: CSARDNGWGGTYYGYTF. CDR3 nucleotide sequence: TGCAGTGCTAGAGATAATGGGTGGGGAGGGACGTACTATGGCTACACCTTC.

This clonotype appeared a few times. This rearrangement joins TRBV2 to TRBJ2-5, with D possibly being TRBD1 (6 bases). The J call may be faulty, since TRBJ2-7 better matches the DNA end. Germline assignment: CDR1 SNHLY and CDR2 FYNNEI. The CDR3 has 11 amino acids. CDR3 in amino acids: CATMDSYEQYF. CDR3 DNA: TGTGCCACGATGGACAGCTACGAGCAGTACTTC.